The entry that follows covers one T cell receptor (beta chain) sequence. Its antigen remains unknown. The CDR3 sequence is 16 residues long. Per germline, CDR1 MGHRA and CDR2 YSYEKL. The trim removed 5 bases at V and 0 bases at J, leaving 5 bases unmatched. This sample is part of a study of identifying expanded T cells in peripheral blood. Collection occurred without any documented infections or immune events in donors. Study-level results: Technical replicates showed about 1.1 changed clones; roughly two weeks 15 to 20; four weeks 19. Across healthy donors, higher total template counts meant significantly greater roughly two-week count variance.

Assay used: immunoSEQ multiplex PCR; TCRdb lists only in-frame clones, some missing. The table shows about 110,000 clones, with about 89% occurring only once. This chain joins TRBV4-1 and TRBJ1-5; 9 bases are shared with TRBD1. Input material: blood. The receptor comes from a person between 18 and 69 years old in good health. The DNA for the CDR3 is TGCGCCAGCAGCGAAGGGACAGGGTTTAGCAATCAGCCCCAGCATTTT. Its protein is CASSEGTGFSNQPQHF.